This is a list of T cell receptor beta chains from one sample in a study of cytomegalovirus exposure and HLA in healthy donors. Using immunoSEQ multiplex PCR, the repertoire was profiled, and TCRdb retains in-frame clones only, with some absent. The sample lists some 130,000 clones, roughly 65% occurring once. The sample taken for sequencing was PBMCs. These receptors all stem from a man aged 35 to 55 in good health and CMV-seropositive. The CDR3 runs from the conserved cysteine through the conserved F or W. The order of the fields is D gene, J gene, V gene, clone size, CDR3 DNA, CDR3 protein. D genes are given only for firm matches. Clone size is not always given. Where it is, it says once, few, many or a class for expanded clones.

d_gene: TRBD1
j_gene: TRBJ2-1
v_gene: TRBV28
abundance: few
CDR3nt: TGTGCCAGCACCACCCTAGGACAGGGGATGGATGAGCAGTTCTTC
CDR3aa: CASTTLGQGMDEQFF

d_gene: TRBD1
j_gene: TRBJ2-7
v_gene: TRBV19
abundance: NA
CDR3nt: TGTGCCAGTAGCCCAACAGGGGGAAGCTACGAGCAGTACTTC
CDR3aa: CASSPTGGSYEQYF

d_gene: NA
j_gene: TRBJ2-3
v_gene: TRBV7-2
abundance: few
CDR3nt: TGTGCCAGCAGCCCCGCAGGCCCAGATACGCAGTATTTT
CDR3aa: CASSPAGPDTQYF

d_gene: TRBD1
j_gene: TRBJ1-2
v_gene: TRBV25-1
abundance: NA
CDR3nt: TGTGCCAGCAGCCCCCAGGGGGGCTATGGCTACACCTTC
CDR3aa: CASSPQGGYGYTF

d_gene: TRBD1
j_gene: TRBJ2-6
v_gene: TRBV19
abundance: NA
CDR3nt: TGTGCCAGTAGTGCCCGGACAGGGTTAGTCGGCGTCCTGACTTTC
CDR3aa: CASSARTGLVGVLTF

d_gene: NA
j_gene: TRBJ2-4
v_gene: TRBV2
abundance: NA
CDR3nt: TGTGCCAGCAGTGGGGACTTCGTCAACATTCAGTACTTC
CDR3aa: CASSGDFVNIQYF

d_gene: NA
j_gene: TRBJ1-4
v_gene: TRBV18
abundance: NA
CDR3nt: TGTGCCAGCTCACCACCTGGAGGACAGTATAATGAAAAACTGTTTTTT
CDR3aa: CASSPPGGQYNEKLFF

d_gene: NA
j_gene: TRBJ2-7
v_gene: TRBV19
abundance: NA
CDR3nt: TGTGCCAGTAGTATCGAAAGTAGCGGTCCTATCACCTACGAGCAGTACTTC
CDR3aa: CASSIESSGPITYEQYF

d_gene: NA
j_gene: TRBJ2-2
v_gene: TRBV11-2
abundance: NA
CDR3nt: TGTGCCAGCAGCTTAGGAGGCGCAGGGGATACCGGGGAGCTGTTTTTT
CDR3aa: CASSLGGAGDTGELFF

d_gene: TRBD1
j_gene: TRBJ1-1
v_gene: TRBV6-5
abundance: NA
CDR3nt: TGTGCCAGCGGTAGACAGGGGTTTAACACTGAAGCTTTCTTT
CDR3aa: CASGRQGFNTEAFF

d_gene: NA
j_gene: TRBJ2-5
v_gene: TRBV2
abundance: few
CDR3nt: TGTGCCAGCAGTAGGGACAACCAAGAGACCCAGTACTTC
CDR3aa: CASSRDNQETQYF

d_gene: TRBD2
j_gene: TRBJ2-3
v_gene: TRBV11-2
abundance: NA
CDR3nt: TGTGCCAGCAGCACAGGACTAGCGGGGGGTTACACAGATACGCAGTATTTT
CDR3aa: CASSTGLAGGYTDTQYF

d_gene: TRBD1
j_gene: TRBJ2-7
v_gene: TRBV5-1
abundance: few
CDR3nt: TGCGCCAGCAGCTTCGGCGGGACAGGGGACTACGAGCAGTACTTC
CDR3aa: CASSFGGTGDYEQYF

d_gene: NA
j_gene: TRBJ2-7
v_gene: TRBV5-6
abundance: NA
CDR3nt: TGTGCCAGCAGCTTGTGGGGGGAATCCTACGAGCAGTACTTC
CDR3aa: CASSLWGESYEQYF

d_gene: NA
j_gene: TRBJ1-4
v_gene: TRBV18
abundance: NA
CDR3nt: TGTGCCAGCTCAACAGGGAAGCTAGGTGAAAAACTGTTTTTT
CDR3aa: CASSTGKLGEKLFF

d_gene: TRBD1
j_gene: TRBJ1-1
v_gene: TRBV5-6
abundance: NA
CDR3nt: TGTGCCAGCAGCTTGGGACAGGGGATCCCTGAAGCTTTCTTT
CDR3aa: CASSLGQGIPEAFF

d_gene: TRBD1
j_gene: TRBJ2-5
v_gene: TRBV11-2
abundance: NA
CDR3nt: TGTGCCAGCAGCCCGCGGGACAGGGGGATTCCGTACTTC
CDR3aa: CASSPRDRGIPYF

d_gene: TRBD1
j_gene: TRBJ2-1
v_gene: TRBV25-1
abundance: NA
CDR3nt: TGTGCCAGCGGGGACAGGGTGGGGAATGAGCAGTTCTTC
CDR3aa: CASGDRVGNEQFF

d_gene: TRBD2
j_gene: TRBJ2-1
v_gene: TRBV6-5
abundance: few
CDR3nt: TGTGCCAGCAGTGGAACTAGCGGGAGTCGTGAGCAGTTCTTC
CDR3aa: CASSGTSGSREQFF

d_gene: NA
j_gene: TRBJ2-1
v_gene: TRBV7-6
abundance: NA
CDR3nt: TGTGCCAGCAGCCAAGGCGAGGGGCAGTTCTTC
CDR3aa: CASSQGEGQFF

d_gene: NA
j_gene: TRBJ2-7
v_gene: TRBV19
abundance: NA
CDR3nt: TGTGCCAGTAGCCCATCGACAGGTTCCTACGAGCAGTACTTC
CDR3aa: CASSPSTGSYEQYF

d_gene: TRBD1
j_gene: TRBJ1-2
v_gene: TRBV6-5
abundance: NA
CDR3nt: TGTGCCAGCAGTTGGGGGACAGGGTACGGCTACACCTTC
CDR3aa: CASSWGTGYGYTF

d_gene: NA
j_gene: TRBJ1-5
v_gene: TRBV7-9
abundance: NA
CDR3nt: TGTGCCAGCAGCTTAAACTTGGAGGGTAATCAGCCCCAGCATTTT
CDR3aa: CASSLNLEGNQPQHF

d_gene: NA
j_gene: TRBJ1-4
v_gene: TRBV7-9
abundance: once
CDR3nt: TGTGCCAGCAGCTTTGGACAGGAAAAACTGTTTTTT
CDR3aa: CASSFGQEKLFF

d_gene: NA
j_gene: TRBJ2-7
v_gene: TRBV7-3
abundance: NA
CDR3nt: TGTGCCAGCAGCCAAATCTCTAGGGGCGAGCAGTACTTC
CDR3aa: CASSQISRGEQYF

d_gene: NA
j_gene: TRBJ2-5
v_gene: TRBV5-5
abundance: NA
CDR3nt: TGTGCCAGCAGCGGTACAGACCAAGAGACCCAGTACTTC
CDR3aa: CASSGTDQETQYF

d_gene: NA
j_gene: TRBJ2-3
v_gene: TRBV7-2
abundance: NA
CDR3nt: TGTGCCAGCAGCTTAGAACTAGCTCATACGCAGTATTTT
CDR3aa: CASSLELAHTQYF

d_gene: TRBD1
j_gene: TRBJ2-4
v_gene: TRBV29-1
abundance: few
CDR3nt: TGCAGCGTTCTCCTACAGGGGTTTGGCAAAAACATTCAGTACTTC
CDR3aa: CSVLLQGFGKNIQYF

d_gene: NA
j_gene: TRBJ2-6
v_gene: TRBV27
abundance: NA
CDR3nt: TGTGCCAGCAGTTCACAAACAGGTTTCAGCTCTGGGGCCAACGTCCTGACTTTC
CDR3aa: CASSSQTGFSSGANVLTF

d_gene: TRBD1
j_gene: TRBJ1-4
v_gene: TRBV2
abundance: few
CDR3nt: TGTGCCAGCGGTCGACAGGGTAGGGAAAAACTGTTTTTT
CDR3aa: CASGRQGREKLFF

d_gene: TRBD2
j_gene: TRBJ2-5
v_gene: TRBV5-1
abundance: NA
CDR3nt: TGCGCCAGCAGCTCAGGGACTAGCGGGGTGGAGACCCAGTACTTC
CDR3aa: CASSSGTSGVETQYF

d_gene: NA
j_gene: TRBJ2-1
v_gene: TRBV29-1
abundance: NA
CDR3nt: TGCAGCGTTGTCCGGGACATTGGCAATGAGCAGTTCTTC
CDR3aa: CSVVRDIGNEQFF

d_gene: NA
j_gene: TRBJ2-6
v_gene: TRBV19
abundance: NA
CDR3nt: TGTGCCAGTAGCAAGCAGGTTGGGGGGGCCAACGTCCTGACTTTC
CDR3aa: CASSKQVGGANVLTF

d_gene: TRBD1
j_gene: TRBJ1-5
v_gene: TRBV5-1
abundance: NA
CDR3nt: TGCGCCAGCAGCTTGGCACCGACAGGGCCGCCTAATTATGGCAATCAGCCCCAGCATTTT
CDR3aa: CASSLAPTGPPNYGNQPQHF

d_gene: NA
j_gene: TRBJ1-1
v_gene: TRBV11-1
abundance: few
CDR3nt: TGTGCCAGCAGCTTGGCAGAAAGCACTGAAGCTTTCTTT
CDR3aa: CASSLAESTEAFF

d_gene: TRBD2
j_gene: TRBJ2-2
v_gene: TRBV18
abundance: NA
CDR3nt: TGTGCCAGCTCACCACGGTCTAGCGGGGCCGTGACCGGGGAGCTGTTTTTT
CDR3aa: CASSPRSSGAVTGELFF

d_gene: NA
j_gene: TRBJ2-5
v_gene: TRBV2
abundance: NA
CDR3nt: TGTGCCAGCAGTGTCCAGGTTAAGACAGGGACCCAGTACTTC
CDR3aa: CASSVQVKTGTQYF

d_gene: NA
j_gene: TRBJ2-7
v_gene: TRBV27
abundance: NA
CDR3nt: TGTGCCAGCAGTCTTTTAGGGGGCTACGAGCAGTACTTC
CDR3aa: CASSLLGGYEQYF

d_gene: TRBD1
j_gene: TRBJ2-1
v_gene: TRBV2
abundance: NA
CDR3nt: TGTGCCAGCAGTGACCCCCCAACAGGGGAATACAATGAGCAGTTCTTC
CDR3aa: CASSDPPTGEYNEQFF

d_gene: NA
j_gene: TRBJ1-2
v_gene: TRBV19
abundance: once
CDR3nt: TGTGCCAGTAGTATGAGGGAAAGGCTCTATGGCTACACCTTC
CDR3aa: CASSMRERLYGYTF

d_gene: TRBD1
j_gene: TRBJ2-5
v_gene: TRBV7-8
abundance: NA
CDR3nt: TGTGCCAGCAGCGTGGACAGGAAAGAGACCCAGTACTTC
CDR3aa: CASSVDRKETQYF

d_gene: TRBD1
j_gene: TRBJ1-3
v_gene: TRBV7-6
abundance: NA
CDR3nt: TGTGCCAGCAGCGCGCAGACAGGGGACGGAAACACCATATATTTT
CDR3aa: CASSAQTGDGNTIYF

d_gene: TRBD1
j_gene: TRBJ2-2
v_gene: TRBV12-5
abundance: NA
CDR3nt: TGTGCTAGTGGTTTGGGACAGGGCACCGGGGAGCTGTTTTTT
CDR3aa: CASGLGQGTGELFF

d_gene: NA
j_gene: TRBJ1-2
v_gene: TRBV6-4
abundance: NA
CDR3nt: TGTGCCAGCAGTGAAGCCGCAGGGGCCAATGGCTACACCTTC
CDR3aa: CASSEAAGANGYTF

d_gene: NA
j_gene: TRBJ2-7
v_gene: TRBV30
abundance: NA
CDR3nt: TGTGCCTGGACTTTAGGAGCGGAAGCCTACGAGCAGTACTTC
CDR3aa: CAWTLGAEAYEQYF